This T cell receptor (beta chain) was recovered during a study of shared clonotypes between healthy human individuals. The wider study: The donor pool was made up of a couple of women and three men aged 18 to 49. Overall study results and limits: Across subsets, estimated richness was generally greater for naive than for memory populations.

Notes on this clone: Its specificity is not known.

Repertoires were generated with immunoSEQ multiplex PCR, while TCRdb's copy carries only in-frame clones and drops some. The data contain some 2 million clones, about 95% of them singletons. CDR1 SEHNR and CDR2 FQNEAQ come from the germline V gene (reference sequence). This CDR3 has 14 residues. Trimming cost V 3 bases and J 1 base, with 10 bases left between them. The naive CD8 subset, CD45RO-negative cells positively selected for CCR7, excluded terminally differentiated effector memory CD45RA+ cells. This clonotype originated in a man aged 18 to 29 in good health. Material for sequencing was naive CD8+ T cells sorted from blood. The rearrangement joins TRBV7-9 to TRBJ2-7; TRBD2 might be the D (7 bases). The CDR3 loop is CASSFEGGSYEQYF. The CDR3, as DNA: TGTGCCAGCAGCTTCGAGGGGGGGTCCTACGAGCAGTACTTC.